The sequence of this T cell receptor (beta chain) was determined in a study of CD8 T cells in Susac syndrome. Random hexamers were used to reverse transcribe the RNA input (roughly 0.5 to 1 ug). TCRdb passed the immunoSEQ multiplex PCR reads through MiXCR, listing each CDR3 protein once. The sample includes around 200,000 distinct CDR3 sequences, roughly 95% of them seen just once. Whole-study findings and limits: Regarding the TCR sequencing and HLA analysis, the study admitted that a relatively small number of individuals were involved.

The study used healthy donors as controls matched for age and sex. Comment on this clonotype: Its antigen is still unknown.

Per the germline V gene, CDR1 is GTSNPN and CDR2 is SVGIG (reference sequence). CDR3 length: 15 amino acids. The germline V and J ends were trimmed by 2 bases and 7 bases, with 17 bases remaining between them. The V gene is TRBV30, the J gene TRBJ2-2; the D gene is possibly TRBD2 (6 bases). Sequenced material: CD4+ T cells from PBMCs. This clonotype was sampled from a human donor in good health. The CDR3 bases are TGTGCCTGGAGTCAAGGAGGAGGGGCGAACGGGGAGCTGTTTTTT. Translating it yields CAWSQGGGANGELFF.